Presented here are 29 T cell receptor beta chains from one specimen sequenced in a study of cytomegalovirus exposure and HLA in healthy donors. Clones were sequenced by immunoSEQ multiplex PCR, and TCRdb holds only the in-frame ones, with some missing. The table has roughly 68,000 clones, around 97% seen once. Sample: PBMCs. These TCRs come from a man between 18 and 35 years old in good health and CMV-seronegative.

The rearrangement links TRBV5-6 to TRBJ2-7; TRBD1 matches 11 bases. This CDR3 is 15 amino acids long. With 0 bases clipped from V and 6 bases from J, the junction kept 5 bases outside the gene matches. Per the germline V gene, CDR1 is SGHDT and CDR2 is YYEEEE. The CDR3 DNA reads TGTGCCAGCAGCTTGGGAGGACAGGGGGCGCCCGAGCAGTACTTC. It is translated as CASSLGGQGAPEQYF.

CDR3 residues: CASSSLDREGLFF. The CDR3 nucleotides are TGTGCCAGCAGCTCTCTAGACAGGGAAGGACTGTTTTTT. The chain employs TRBV7-6 and TRBJ1-4; 7 bases are shared with TRBD1. V lost 4 bases and J lost 13; bases outside the gene matches: 9. Germline lookup yields CDR1 SGHVS and CDR2 FNYEAQ. The CDR3 length is 13 residues.

The chain links TRBV5-1 to TRBJ2-7, with 15 bases matching TRBD2. J was trimmed by 0 bases and V by 4 bases; bases with no gene match: 8. The CDR3 spans 18 residues. Germline lookup yields CDR1 SGHRS and CDR2 YFSETQ. Here the CDR3 reads CASSNAGTSGRHSYEQYF. Written as DNA, the CDR3 is TGCGCCAGCAGCAACGCCGGGACTAGCGGGAGGCACTCCTACGAGCAGTACTTC.

The CDR3: CASSARPGQGRNEQYF. For the CDR3, the DNA is TGTGCCAGCAGTGCAAGGCCTGGACAGGGGAGAAACGAGCAGTACTTC. V and J are TRBV6-1 and TRBJ2-7; 9 bases agree with TRBD1. CDR1 is MNHNS and CDR2 is SASEGT in the germline V gene. The CDR3 sequence is 16 residues long. The V segment lost 4 bases and the J segment 5 bases; nucleotides outside the gene matches: 12.

The J gene is TRBJ1-3, the V gene TRBV18, with D tentatively TRBD1 (6 bases). The CDR3 is 17 amino acids. Trimming removed 1 base from V and 0 bases from J, with 13 bases in between. In germline, CDR1 is KGHSH, CDR2 LQKENI. CDR3 in amino acids: CASSPLAQGPSGNTIYF. CDR3 nucleotide sequence: TGTGCCAGCTCACCACTGGCACAGGGTCCCTCTGGAAACACCATATATTTT.

The genes are TRBV27 and TRBJ1-2; possibly TRBD1 for D (6 bases). Trimming removed 5 bases at V and 4 bases at J, with 14 bases between. The CDR3 spans 14 residues. The V gene's germline CDR1 is MNHEY and CDR2 SMNVEV (reference sequence). CDR3 residues: CASSPKPGVYGYTF. As DNA, the CDR3 is TGTGCCAGCAGTCCCAAACCAGGGGTCTATGGCTACACCTTC.

This clone was seen a few times. The chain carries TRBV7-9 and TRBJ2-2; D is perhaps TRBD1 (6 bases). This CDR3 is built from 14 residues. The germline V and J ends were trimmed by 4 bases and 5 bases, with 11 bases remaining between them. CDR1 SEHNR and CDR2 FQNEAQ come from the germline V gene (reference sequence). The CDR3 protein is CASSWTDDTGELFF. The CDR3 bases are TGTGCCAGCAGCTGGACAGACGATACCGGGGAGCTGTTTTTT.

The genes are TRBV5-4 and TRBJ2-5; no definite D call. There are 13 residues in the CDR3. CDR1 and CDR2 from the germline V gene are SGHNT and YYREEE (reference sequence). The ends were cut back, 0 bases at V and 1 base at J, with 4 bases in the middle. CDR3: CASSLVGQETQYF. The CDR3 nucleotides are TGTGCCAGCAGCTTGGTCGGCCAAGAGACCCAGTACTTC. Variable domain in full (rest from reference TRBV5-4 and TRBJ2-5): ETGVTQSPTHLIKTRGQQVTLRCSSQSGHNTVSWYQQALGQGPQFIFQYYREEENGRGNFPPRFSGLQFPNYSSELNVNALELDDSALYLCASSLVGQETQYFGPGTRLLVL.

The chain links TRBV10-3 to TRBJ2-5; D is uncertain. The CDR3 extends over 15 amino acids. Trimming cost V 3 bases and J 4 bases, with 15 bases left between them. Germline CDR1 is ENHRY and CDR2 is SYGVKD. The CDR3 DNA follows: TGTGCCATCAGTGACTCCCGGGTCTCCGGAGAGACCCAGTACTTC. Its protein product is CAISDSRVSGETQYF.

The rearrangement links TRBV2 to TRBJ1-2; 7 bases map to TRBD1. Germline lookup yields CDR1 SNHLY and CDR2 FYNNEI. This CDR3 has 12 residues. J lost 7 bases, V lost 3 bases, and 2 bases had no gene match. The CDR3 here is CASSETGSGYTF. The CDR3 region has the DNA TGTGCCAGCAGTGAGACAGGGAGTGGCTACACCTTC. The full variable domain, its missing parts supplied by reference TRBV2 and TRBJ1-2, is EPEVTQTPSHQVTQMGQEVILRCVPISNHLYFYWYRQILGQKVEFLVSFYNNEISEKSEIFDDQFSVERPDGSNFTLKIRSTKLEDSAMYFCASSETGSGYTFGSGTRLTVV.

The V and J genes are TRBV27 and TRBJ2-1; TRBD1 agrees at 8 bases. The CDR3 has 15 residues. The V segment lost 5 bases and the J segment 4 bases; nucleotides outside the gene matches: 7. Germline CDR1 reads MNHEY; CDR2 reads SMNVEV (reference sequence). CDR3 sequence (DNA): TGTGCCAGCAGTGCCCGACAGGGGCCTTACAATGAGCAGTTCTTC. It encodes CASSARQGPYNEQFF.

In the case of this clone: The sample contains more than one DNA sequence encoding this CDR3. V is TRBV19 and J is TRBJ2-5, with 7 bases matching TRBD1. The CDR3 length is 13 residues. V dropped 5 bases and J dropped 3; count of bases not matched to a gene: 3. Germline CDR1 reads LNHDA; CDR2 reads SQIVND (reference sequence). The CDR3: CASSSQGEETQYF. The DNA of the CDR3 is TGTGCCAGTAGTTCGCAGGGGGAAGAGACCCAGTACTTC.

The rearrangement joins TRBV19 to TRBJ1-1, with unresolved D. The CDR3 is 13 residues long. V lost 3 bases and J 4 bases, leaving 9 bases between the germline ends. CDR1 and CDR2 (germline): LNHDA, SQIVND (reference sequence). The CDR3 DNA reads TGTGCCAGTAGTATCTCCCTTGTCACTGAAGCTTTCTTT. Encoded protein: CASSISLVTEAFF.

DNA of the CDR3: TGTGCCAGTAGTATCGCAGGGGGAATTGGCTACACCTTC. Its protein is CASSIAGGIGYTF. This chain uses TRBV19 with TRBJ1-2; 7 bases are a match to TRBD1. Germline V gives CDR1 LNHDA, CDR2 SQIVND (reference sequence). V trimming: 3 bases; J trimming: 7 bases; junction bases outside the gene matches: 5. The CDR3 contains 13 residues.

The J gene is TRBJ2-7, the V gene TRBV13; 10 bases match TRBD2. Germline-derived CDR1 and CDR2 are PRHDT and FYEKMQ (reference sequence). V lost 6 bases to trimming and J lost 3 bases; unmatched junction nucleotides: 5. The CDR3 loop spans 14 amino acids. CDR3 in amino acids: CASRSRLAGYEQYF. CDR3 sequence (DNA): TGTGCCAGCAGATCCCGACTAGCGGGCTACGAGCAGTACTTC. The full variable domain, in which reference TRBV13 and TRBJ2-7 provide the parts outside the CDR3, is AAGVIQSPRHLIKEKRETATLKCYPIPRHDTVYWYQQGPGQDPQFLISFYEKMQSDKGSIPDRFSAQQFSDYHSELNMSSLELGDSALYFCASRSRLAGYEQYFGPGTRLTVT.

This chain uses TRBV30 with TRBJ1-2; D may be TRBD1 (5 bases). Germline V gives CDR1 GTSNPN, CDR2 SVGIG (reference sequence). V was trimmed by 0 bases and J by 4 bases, leaving 9 bases between them. CDR3 length: 13 residues. In DNA, the CDR3 is TGTGCCTGGAGTGTACGGGGGTCCTATGGCTACACCTTC. It encodes CAWSVRGSYGYTF. The whole variable domain, filled in from reference TRBV30 and TRBJ1-2, reads SQTIHQWPATLVQPVGSPLSLECTVEGTSNPNLYWYRQAAGRGLQLLFYSVGIGQISSEVPQNLSASRPQDRQFILSSKKLLLSDSGFYLCAWSVRGSYGYTFGSGTRLTVV.

The V call is TRBV4-1, the J call TRBJ2-7; 10 bases align to TRBD2. With V trimmed by 1 base and J by 3 bases, 3 bases remained unmatched. Looked up from germline, CDR1 is MGHRA and CDR2 is YSYEKL. The CDR3 is made up of 15 amino acids. CDR3 sequence reads: CASSQVIAGGYEQYF. Written as DNA, the CDR3 is TGCGCCAGCAGCCAAGTGATAGCGGGAGGCTACGAGCAGTACTTC.

The V and J genes are TRBV4-1 and TRBJ1-4, with unresolved D. The V gene lost 0 bases and the J gene lost 11 bases, with 7 bases spanning the gap. CDR1 and CDR2 from the germline V gene are MGHRA and YSYEKL. The CDR3 covers 12 residues. The DNA for the CDR3 is TGCGCCAGCAGCCAAGACGGGGTGAAACTGTTTTTT. It yields the protein CASSQDGVKLFF.

This chain links TRBV7-9 with TRBJ1-2, with 7 nucleotides matching TRBD1. The CDR3 is 15 amino acids. Per germline, CDR1 SEHNR and CDR2 FQNEAQ (reference sequence). J was trimmed by 3 bases and V by 6 bases; bases with no gene match: 10. CDR3 protein: CASSPTTGADYGYTF. CDR3 DNA: TGTGCCAGCAGTCCGACCACAGGGGCTGACTATGGCTACACCTTC. Variable domain in full (rest from reference TRBV7-9 and TRBJ1-2): DTGVSQNPRHKITKRGQNVTFRCDPISEHNRLYWYRQTLGQGPEFLTYFQNEAQLEKSRLLSDRFSAERPKGSFSTLEIQRTEQGDSAMYLCASSPTTGADYGYTFGSGTRLTVV.

This chain joins TRBV4-2 and TRBJ2-2, with 8 nucleotides matching TRBD1. CDR3 length: 17 amino acids. Germline V gene lookup returns CDR1 LGHNA and CDR2 YNFKEQ. With V trimmed by 1 base and J by 0 bases, 4 bases remained unmatched. The CDR3 loop reads CASSQGATGANTGELFF. The CDR3 nucleotides are TGTGCCAGCAGCCAAGGGGCGACAGGGGCGAACACCGGGGAGCTGTTTTTT.

This chain connects TRBV5-8 to TRBJ2-1, with D uncertain. The CDR3 has 16 amino acids. Germline V gene sequence: CDR1 SGHTS, CDR2 YDEGEE. With 2 bases removed from V and 0 bases from J, the gap between germline ends came to 12 bases. Here the CDR3 DNA reads TGTGCCAGCAGCTTTTTGCTCCTTAGCTCCTACAATGAGCAGTTCTTC. It codes for CASSFLLLSSYNEQFF.

This chain uses TRBV29-1 with TRBJ1-2, with 9 bases lining up with TRBD1. V dropped 6 bases and J dropped 7; count of bases not matched to a gene: 3. The germline V gene has CDR1 SQVTM and CDR2 ANQGSEA. This CDR3 is 11 amino acids long. DNA for the CDR3: TGCAGCGTAGCGACAGGGGGTGGCTACACCTTC. This gives the protein CSVATGGGYTF.

V is TRBV7-8 and J is TRBJ2-1; 7 bases agree with TRBD2. The length of the CDR3 is 15 residues. The V gene's germline CDR1 is SGHVS and CDR2 FQNEAQ. The trim removed 0 bases at V and 7 bases at J, leaving 6 bases unmatched. The CDR3 sequence is CASSLARLAGNEQFF. In nucleotides, the CDR3 is TGTGCCAGCAGCTTAGCTCGACTAGCAGGGAATGAGCAGTTCTTC. Combining the CDR3 with reference TRBV7-8 and TRBJ2-1 gives the whole variable domain GAGVSQSPRYKVAKRGQDVALRCDPISGHVSLFWYQQALGQGPEFLTYFQNEAQLDKSGLPSDRFFAERPEGSVSTLKIQRTQQEDSAVYLCASSLARLAGNEQFFGPGTRLTVL.

This sequence joins TRBV19 and TRBJ1-1, with D tentatively TRBD1 (5 bases). The CDR3 is made up of 15 amino acids. Between the trimmed V and J ends, which lost 2 bases and 4 bases, there was a span of 14 bases. Germline loops: CDR1 LNHDA, CDR2 SQIVND (reference sequence). In DNA, the CDR3 is TGTGCCAGTAGTATAACCCCTGGCAGGGCCACTGAAGCTTTCTTT. Its translation is CASSITPGRATEAFF.

The rearrangement joins TRBV19 to TRBJ2-5, with TRBD2 identical over 8 bases. With V trimmed by 3 bases and J by 0 bases, 6 bases remained unmatched. The CDR3 is 16 residues long. Germline CDR1 LNHDA, CDR2 SQIVND (reference sequence). CDR3 region: CASSIWGGGHQETQYF. The CDR3 bases are TGTGCCAGTAGTATTTGGGGCGGGGGGCACCAAGAGACCCAGTACTTC.

V and J are TRBV27 and TRBJ2-3; 7 nucleotides align to TRBD2. V was pared by 6 bases and J by 4 bases, with 10 bases of the junction left unmatched. The CDR3 covers 15 residues. CDR1 is MNHEY and CDR2 is SMNVEV in the germline V gene (reference sequence). The CDR3: CASSPLREIPDTQYF. The CDR3, as DNA: TGTGCCAGCAGCCCCTTGCGGGAGATTCCAGATACGCAGTATTTT.

The chain uses TRBV19 and TRBJ2-7; 7 positions agree with TRBD1. The V gene's germline CDR1 is LNHDA and CDR2 SQIVND (reference sequence). Trimming took 6 bases from V and 0 from J; bases not matched to a gene: 8. The CDR3 has 15 residues. The CDR3 protein is CASRYSGQDSYEQYF. CDR3 nucleotides: TGTGCCAGTAGATACTCAGGACAGGACTCCTACGAGCAGTACTTC.

This chain joins TRBV5-1 and TRBJ2-1; 7 bases line up with TRBD2. The CDR3 totals 14 residues. V shed 4 bases and J 9 bases; nucleotides not matched to a gene: 10. Germline CDR1 is SGHRS and CDR2 is YFSETQ. The CDR3 loop reads CASSTHAGVSEQFF. CDR3 DNA sequence: TGCGCCAGCAGCACCCATGCGGGAGTTAGTGAGCAGTTCTTC.

The chain joins TRBV6-5 to TRBJ1-2, with TRBD1 identical over 8 bases. CDR3 size: 12 residues. Looked up from germline, CDR1 is MNHEY and CDR2 is SVGAGI. After removal of 8 bases from V and 8 bases from J, the junction contained 7 bases not matched to a gene. CDR3 residues: CASGQGAGGYTF. DNA of the CDR3: TGTGCCAGCGGGCAGGGGGCCGGAGGCTACACCTTC.